This T cell receptor beta chain came from a study of lymphopenia after photon versus proton radiotherapy. This table comes from immunoSEQ multiplex PCR, and its TCRdb copy is limited to in-frame clones, with some not included. In the table there are about 12,000 clones, 70% to 90% of which are singletons. CDR1 MGHRA and CDR2 YSYEKL come from the germline V gene. Trimming removed 4 bases from V and 2 bases from J, with 18 bases in between. The CDR3 is 17 residues long. Points from the study as a whole: A bigger post-nadir fall in TCR diversity correlated inversely with survival time in deceased patients. Photon-treated patients lost naive T cells and TCR diversity; proton-treated stayed stable. Oligoclonal CD8+ Temra expansion after nadir drove photon patients' diversity drop.

Concerning this clone itself: What it recognizes is unknown.

The sample consisted of peripheral blood, taken from a patient treated with proton-based radiotherapy. The gene calls are TRBV4-1 and TRBJ1-5; tentative D call: TRBD1 (5 bases). The clonotype was recovered from a man between 60 and 70 years old with pancreatic cancer. CDR3 in DNA: TGCGCCAGCAGCCCAACCTTAAGCCGGGACCGCAATCAGCCCCAGCATTTT. As protein: CASSPTLSRDRNQPQHF.